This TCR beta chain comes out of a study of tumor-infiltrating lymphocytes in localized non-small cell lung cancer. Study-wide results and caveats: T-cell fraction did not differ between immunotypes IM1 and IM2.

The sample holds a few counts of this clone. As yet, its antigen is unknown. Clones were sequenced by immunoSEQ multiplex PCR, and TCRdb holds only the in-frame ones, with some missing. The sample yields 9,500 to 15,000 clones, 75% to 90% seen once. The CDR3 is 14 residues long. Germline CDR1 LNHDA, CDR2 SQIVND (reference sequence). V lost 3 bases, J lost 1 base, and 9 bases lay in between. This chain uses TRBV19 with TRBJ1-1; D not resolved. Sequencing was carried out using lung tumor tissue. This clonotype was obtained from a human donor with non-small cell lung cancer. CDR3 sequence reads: CASSIGLTNTEAFF. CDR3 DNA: TGTGCCAGTAGTATCGGACTCACGAACACTGAAGCTTTCTTT.